The rows below give T cell receptor beta chains drawn from one sample of a study of blood T cell repertoires in COVID-19. The data were produced by immunoSEQ multiplex PCR, yet TCRdb's version contains in-frame clones alone and is incomplete. Of tens of thousands of clones listed, over 85% are singletons. Sequenced sample: peripheral blood. Receptor source: a man older than 75 with acute or convalescent COVID-19. The CDR3 runs from the conserved cysteine through the conserved F or W. A D gene is named only where the DNA matches it firmly. Where a row states a size, it is once, few, many or the class of an expanded clone; other rows omit it.

v_call	j_call	clone_size	d_call	cdr3_aa	cdr3_nt
TRBV2	TRBJ2-7	.	TRBD1	CASSRDRGTYEQYF	TGTGCCAGCAGCCGGGACAGGGGAACCTACGAGCAGTACTTC
TRBV5-1	TRBJ1-2	.	.	CASSYWTTDGYTF	TGCGCCAGCAGCTACTGGACAACGGATGGCTACACCTTC
TRBV5-8	TRBJ1-2	.	.	CASSRRLGAGYGYTF	TGTGCCAGCAGCCGGAGATTAGGGGCCGGTTATGGCTACACCTTC
TRBV6-5	TRBJ2-1	.	.	CASSYFGIEGSGEQFF	TGTGCCAGCAGTTACTTCGGGATAGAGGGCTCGGGGGAGCAGTTCTTC
TRBV2	TRBJ1-2	.	.	CASSPTVYGYTF	TGTGCCAGCAGCCCGACAGTGTATGGCTACACCTTC
TRBV12-5	TRBJ2-3	.	TRBD1	CASGPGTVSTDTQYF	TGTGCTAGTGGCCCCGGGACAGTCTCCACAGATACGCAGTATTTT
TRBV9	TRBJ2-2	few	.	CASSRGLGVFVPNTGELFF	TGTGCCAGCAGCAGGGGACTGGGAGTTTTCGTTCCGAACACCGGGGAGCTGTTTTTT
TRBV10-2	TRBJ2-1	.	.	CASSALVRSYNEQFF	TGCGCCAGCAGTGCCCTAGTCCGGTCCTACAATGAGCAGTTCTTC
TRBV30	TRBJ2-7	.	.	CAWSKGASDYEQYF	TGTGCCTGGAGTAAAGGGGCTAGCGACTACGAGCAGTACTTC
TRBV11-2	TRBJ2-1	.	TRBD2	CASSLVGVSGGGQFF	TGTGCCAGCAGCTTAGTGGGTGTAAGCGGGGGTGGTCAGTTCTTC
TRBV7-9	TRBJ2-5	.	.	CASSPQRGQETQYF	TGTGCCAGCAGTCCTCAGCGCGGACAAGAGACCCAGTACTTC
TRBV5-1	TRBJ1-2	.	TRBD1	CASSLSGQGIDDYGYTF	TGCGCCAGCAGCTTGTCAGGACAGGGGATTGATGACTATGGCTACACCTTC
TRBV14	TRBJ1-4	.	TRBD1	CASSQDRTGWGEKLFF	TGTGCCAGCAGCCAAGATCGGACAGGGTGGGGAGAAAAACTGTTTTTT
TRBV11-2	TRBJ2-1	.	TRBD1	CASSFTGGNEQFF	TGTGCCAGCAGCTTCACAGGGGGCAATGAGCAGTTCTTC
TRBV27	TRBJ2-3	.	.	CASSSAGITDTQYF	TGTGCCAGCAGTTCGGCGGGGATCACAGATACGCAGTATTTT
TRBV2	TRBJ1-2	.	.	CASSEPGVTGYTF	TGTGCCAGCAGTGAGCCGGGGGTGACTGGCTACACCTTC
TRBV3-1/TRBV3-2	TRBJ2-4	.	.	CASSQDPGGPNIQYF	TGTGCCAGCAGCCAAGATCCGGGTGGCCCAAACATTCAGTACTTC
TRBV5-8	TRBJ2-1	.	.	CASSLRGSSYNEQFF	TGTGCCAGCAGCTTACGGGGGAGCTCCTACAATGAGCAGTTCTTC
TRBV6-5	TRBJ1-4	once	.	CATQGLNEKLFF	TGTGCCACCCAGGGTCTTAATGAAAAACTGTTTTTT
TRBV7-9	TRBJ2-1	.	TRBD1	CASFAGTGGYNEQFF	TGTGCCAGCTTCGCTGGGACAGGGGGCTACAATGAGCAGTTCTTC
TRBV3-1/TRBV3-2	TRBJ1-3	.	.	CASSPQGGGSGNTIYF	TGTGCCAGCAGCCCCCAGGGAGGGGGATCTGGAAACACCATATATTTT
TRBV5-1	TRBJ1-2	.	TRBD1	CASSSSGQGVSGYTF	TGCGCCAGCAGCTCCTCGGGACAGGGGGTTTCGGGCTACACCTTC
TRBV19	TRBJ2-7	.	TRBD1	CASSISGRGNEQYF	TGTGCCAGTAGTATTTCGGGCAGGGGGAACGAGCAGTACTTC
TRBV9	TRBJ1-6	.	.	CASSPGQGSPLHF	TGTGCCAGCAGCCCCGGACAAGGGTCACCCCTCCACTTT
TRBV29-1	TRBJ1-2	.	TRBD1	CSVADRWGGYTF	TGCAGCGTTGCGGACAGGTGGGGTGGCTACACCTTC
TRBV25-1	TRBJ2-1	.	.	CASSRPGVYDNEQFF	TGTGCCAGCAGTCGCCCAGGGGTCTACGACAATGAGCAGTTCTTC
TRBV6-6	TRBJ2-5	once	.	CASSYSPGQGETQYF	TGTGCCAGCAGTTACTCTCCAGGGCAGGGAGAGACCCAGTACTTC
TRBV24-1	TRBJ1-2	.	TRBD1	CATSDPGQGDYGYTF	TGTGCCACCAGTGATCCGGGACAGGGTGACTATGGCTACACCTTC
TRBV4-1	TRBJ2-2	.	TRBD1	CASSHRGRGTGELFF	TGCGCCAGCAGCCATAGGGGCAGGGGGACCGGGGAGCTGTTTTTT
TRBV7-8	TRBJ2-3	.	TRBD2	CASSLRLAGGPAKGDTQYF	TGTGCCAGCAGCCTCCGACTAGCGGGGGGTCCCGCGAAGGGCGATACGCAGTATTTT
TRBV5-5	TRBJ2-1	.	.	CASSLWQAKYNEQFF	TGTGCCAGCAGCTTGTGGCAGGCCAAGTACAATGAGCAGTTCTTC
TRBV14	TRBJ2-3	.	TRBD2	CASSQDYPSGGSGTQYF	TGTGCCAGCAGCCAAGACTATCCTAGCGGGGGATCGGGTACGCAGTATTTT
TRBV30	TRBJ2-7	.	TRBD1	CAWSGQGTPSYEQYF	TGTGCCTGGAGCGGACAGGGGACCCCCTCCTACGAGCAGTACTTC
TRBV5-1	TRBJ1-1	.	.	CASSLGSLNTEAFF	TGCGCCAGCAGCTTGGGCAGTTTGAACACTGAAGCTTTCTTT
TRBV5-1	TRBJ2-7	.	TRBD2	CASSLVGSVAGGNPWSYEQYF	TGCGCCAGCAGCTTGGTGGGTTCGGTCGCGGGGGGCAACCCCTGGTCCTACGAGCAGTACTTC